This TCR beta chain stems from a study of blood T cell repertoires in COVID-19. In the source study's methods: Researchers report that nucleated cell counts were estimated from reference gene primer amplification. Assay used: immunoSEQ multiplex PCR; TCRdb lists only in-frame clones, some missing. V, J and clone size derive from that table, while D and trimming were established from the DNA sequence. The sample lists about 330,000 clones; about 84% were seen once. V was pared by 2 bases and J by 7 bases, with 12 bases of the junction left unmatched. CDR1 and CDR2 (germline): LNHNV, YYDKDF (reference sequence). This CDR3 spans 18 amino acids.

The sample taken for sequencing was peripheral blood. V is TRBV15 and J is TRBJ2-1; TRBD2 agrees at 12 bases. The TCR sequence derives from a woman aged 50 to 60 with acute or convalescent COVID-19. CDR3 region: CATSRQDGGLAGLNEQFF. As DNA, the CDR3 is TGTGCCACCAGCAGACAGGATGGAGGACTAGCGGGATTGAATGAGCAGTTCTTC.